This T cell receptor (beta chain) was sequenced during a study of T cell changes during pregnancy in multiple sclerosis. Assay: immunoSEQ multiplex PCR; the TCRdb copy retains only in-frame clones and omits some. The sample carries 37,000 or so clones, approximately 94% recorded once. This specimen consisted of peripheral blood, obtained in the third trimester of pregnancy. The receptor was derived from a female donor with multiple sclerosis, enrolled in a pregnancy study.

The CDR3 coding sequence is TGTGCCAGCAGTCGGACAGCCTATAATTCACCCCTCCACTTT. The encoded protein is CASSRTAYNSPLHF. This sequence joins TRBV28 and TRBJ1-6; perhaps TRBD1 as D (6 bases). CDR3 size: 14 residues. V dropped 5 bases and J dropped 2 bases, with 7 bases sitting between them. The germline CDR1 and CDR2 sequences are MDHEN and SYDVKM. The full variable domain, in which reference TRBV28 and TRBJ1-6 provide the parts outside the CDR3, is DVKVTQSSRYLVKRTGEKVFLECVQDMDHENMFWYRQDPGLGLRLIYFSYDVKMKEKGDIPEGYSVSREKKERFSLILESASTNQTSMYLCASSRTAYNSPLHFGNGTRLTVT.